This record concerns one TCR beta chain sequence. The antigen is unknown. TCRdb's copy holds only in-frame clones and misses some; the assay was immunoSEQ multiplex PCR. Found here are about 50,000 clones, 88% of them singletons; the top ten hold around 0.61%. The data belong to a study of OX40 agonist ivuxolimab in advanced cancers. Study-level points and caveats: People who partly responded at 0.1-3.0 mg/kg had some of the least clonal expansion seen. Among the nonresponders, some also had low normalized T-cell clonal expansion.

Autoimmune disease history or systemic immunosuppression excluded patients. This sequence was found in an adult with an advanced solid tumor such as melanoma, head and neck, liver or kidney cancer. Sample: CD4+ or CD8+ T cells sorted from blood, taken in a trial of the OX40 agonist ivuxolimab.

CDR3 DNA: TGTGCCAGCAGCTTAGGTGGGAGTGGGGGCAATGAGCAGTTCTTC. Translation: CASSLGGSGGNEQFF. The rearrangement uses TRBV7-9 and TRBJ2-1; D is tentatively TRBD1 or TRBD2 (5 bases each). The CDR3 is made up of 15 amino acids. The germline V gene has CDR1 SEHNR and CDR2 FQNEAQ (reference sequence). V was shortened by 1 base and J by 6 bases, with 13 bases between the two germline ends. Full variable domain (remainder filled in from reference TRBV7-9 and TRBJ2-1): DTGVSQNPRHKITKRGQNVTFRCDPISEHNRLYWYRQTLGQGPEFLTYFQNEAQLEKSRLLSDRFSAERPKGSFSTLEIQRTEQGDSAMYLCASSLGGSGGNEQFFGPGTRLTVL.